This passage covers 22 T cell receptor beta chains from one sample sequenced in a study of radiation and T cells in renal cell carcinoma. Noted time point: blood 2 weeks post-SBRT. Treatment given: 15 Gy SBRT to primary tumor, nephrectomy 4 weeks later. Clones were read by immunoSEQ multiplex PCR, and TCRdb kept only the in-frame ones, dropping some. The sample contains roughly 120,000 clones, 75% to 90% of which appear only once. Source: blood, taken from a patient whose treatment included radiotherapy and nephrectomy. The receptors were gathered from a woman aged 55-70 years with renal cell carcinoma.

This clone was detected once. This rearrangement joins TRBV5-1 to TRBJ2-3; D ambiguous. The CDR3 runs 13 residues. Germline assignment: CDR1 SGHRS and CDR2 YFSETQ. The V and J ends lost 4 bases and 0 bases respectively, with 6 bases between them. The CDR3 coding sequence is TGCGCCAGCAGCGTCCCTAGCACAGATACGCAGTATTTT. It is translated as CASSVPSTDTQYF.

The chain has TRBV29-1 and TRBJ2-5; 7 bases are shared with TRBD1. Germline loops: CDR1 SQVTM, CDR2 ANQGSEA. The CDR3 spans 13 residues. V lost 5 bases and J lost 3; bases outside the gene matches: 6. CDR3 sequence: CSVYPGTEETQYF. As DNA, the CDR3 is TGCAGCGTTTACCCTGGGACAGAAGAGACCCAGTACTTC. The entire variable domain, with the rest obtained from reference TRBV29-1 and TRBJ2-5, is as follows: SAVISQKPSRDICQRGTSLTIQCQVDSQVTMMFWYRQQPGQSLTLIATANQGSEATYESGFVIDKFPISRPNLTFSTLTVSNMSPEDSSIYLCSVYPGTEETQYFGPGTRLLVL.

This chain uses TRBV10-3 with TRBJ2-7; 8 bases line up with TRBD1. Trimming removed 3 bases from V and 7 bases from J; junction bases left unmatched: 14. Germline-derived CDR1 and CDR2 are ENHRY and SYGVKD. This CDR3 contains 16 residues. CDR3 nucleotide sequence: TGTGCCATCAGTGAAACACAGCAGGGGGCAGGGAAAGAGCAGTACTTC. This sequence encodes CAISETQQGAGKEQYF.

The genes are TRBV4-1 and TRBJ1-2; 10 positions match TRBD1. Germline trimming cut 4 bases from V and 0 bases from J; bases unmatched to any gene: 11. Germline lookup yields CDR1 MGHRA and CDR2 YSYEKL. The CDR3 extends over 18 amino acids. The CDR3 nucleotides are TGCGCCAGCAGCCCCCTTCCGGGACAGGGGTCGACTAACTATGGCTACACCTTC. It codes for CASSPLPGQGSTNYGYTF.

This clone was found a few times. V and J are TRBV19 and TRBJ2-7; D is possibly TRBD1 or TRBD2 (5 bases each). V shed 3 bases and J shed 1 base, with 10 bases lying between them. Per germline, CDR1 LNHDA and CDR2 SQIVND (reference sequence). The CDR3 is 14 residues long. CDR3 region: CASSMGVMSYEQYF. DNA for the CDR3: TGTGCCAGTAGTATGGGGGTGATGTCCTACGAGCAGTACTTC.

Turning to this clone: At one end, the junction sequence differs from germline, possibly due to a read error. This chain joins TRBV7-7 and TRBJ2-5; TRBD1 matches at 10 bases. Germline V gene lookup returns CDR1 SSHAT and CDR2 FNYEAQ (reference sequence). The CDR3 is made up of 15 amino acids. Here the CDR3 DNA reads TGTGCTAGCAGATTGACAGGGGGCAGCCAAGAGACCCAGTACTTC. Translation gives CASRLTGGSQETQYF.

The chain links TRBV28 to TRBJ1-2, with D uncertain. Germline V CDR1 and CDR2: MDHEN, SYDVKM. V was cut by 3 bases and J by 8 bases, with 10 bases left in between. CDR3 length: 12 residues. The CDR3 sequence is CASSLGIQGYTF. The CDR3 nucleotides read TGTGCCAGCAGTTTGGGTATTCAGGGCTACACCTTC.

The rearrangement joins TRBV27 to TRBJ2-5; D is perhaps TRBD1 or TRBD2 (7 bases each). The CDR3 has 13 residues. Per the germline V gene, CDR1 is MNHEY and CDR2 is SMNVEV (reference sequence). Trimming stripped 6 bases from V and 3 bases from J, with 11 bases between. The CDR3 nucleotides are TGTGCCAGCAGCTCAGGGGGGGAAGAGACCCAGTACTTC. It codes for CASSSGGEETQYF.

The rearrangement joins TRBV4-1 to TRBJ2-4; no clear D. V was shortened by 0 bases and J by 8 bases, with 11 bases between the two germline ends. CDR1 and CDR2 from the germline V gene are MGHRA and YSYEKL. The length of the CDR3 is 14 residues. The CDR3 coding sequence is TGCGCCAGCAGCCAAGAGGACCTTCTAGACATTCAGTACTTC. Protein: CASSQEDLLDIQYF.

The chain is built from TRBV2 and TRBJ2-3; D may be TRBD2 (5 bases). CDR1 is SNHLY and CDR2 is FYNNEI in the germline V gene. This CDR3 is 13 amino acids long. Trimming shortened V by 6 bases and J by 10 bases, and 17 bases separated the two germline ends. The CDR3 DNA reads as TGTGCCAGCAGCCAGATTACTGGGAGTTCGCAGTATTTT. Its translation: CASSQITGSSQYF.

The V and J genes are TRBV19 and TRBJ2-7, with a weak D call TRBD2 (5 bases). Germline lookup yields CDR1 LNHDA and CDR2 SQIVND (reference sequence). Trimming removed 5 bases from V and 5 bases from J, with 16 bases in between. The CDR3 spans 14 residues. CDR3 nucleotide sequence: TGTGCCAGTAGTGCTGCGGGTGACGGAAACGAGCAGTACTTC. Protein sequence: CASSAAGDGNEQYF.

This chain connects TRBV7-2 to TRBJ1-2; D may be TRBD1 (5 bases). The CDR3 covers 11 residues. The germline CDR1 and CDR2 sequences are SGHTA and FQGNSA. V lost 5 bases and J 8 bases, leaving 9 bases between the germline ends. Written as DNA, the CDR3 is TGTGCCAGCAGCCTGAGGGACGGCTACACCTTC. Protein product: CASSLRDGYTF. Together with reference TRBV7-2 and TRBJ1-2, the CDR3 gives the full variable domain: GAGVSQSPSNKVTEKGKDVELRCDPISGHTALYWYRQSLGQGLEFLIYFQGNSAPDKSGLPSDRFSAERTGGSVSTLTIQRTQQEDSAVYLCASSLRDGYTFGSGTRLTVV.

The chain couples TRBV5-8 to TRBJ2-1; 10 bases line up with TRBD2. Germline CDR1 is SGHTS and CDR2 is YDEGEE. V trimming: 6 bases; J trimming: 4 bases; junction bases outside the gene matches: 7. This CDR3 is built from 15 residues. CDR3 protein: CASTRGLARYNEQFF. In DNA form, the CDR3 reads TGTGCCAGCACGAGGGGACTAGCGCGATACAATGAGCAGTTCTTC. Drawing the rest from reference TRBV5-8 and TRBJ2-1, the complete variable domain is EAGVTQSPTHLIKTRGQQATLRCSPISGHTSVYWYQQALGLGLQFLLWYDEGEERNRGNFPPRFSGRQFPNYSSELNVNALELEDSALYLCASTRGLARYNEQFFGPGTRLTVL.

This chain links TRBV28 with TRBJ2-1, with TRBD1 matching over 7 bases. After removal of 4 bases from V and 9 bases from J, the junction contained 6 bases not matched to a gene. The CDR3 contains 13 residues. Germline-derived CDR1 and CDR2 are MDHEN and SYDVKM. DNA of the CDR3: TGTGCCAGCAGTTCAAACAGGGGTACTGAGCAGTTCTTC. Protein: CASSSNRGTEQFF.

V is TRBV11-3 and J is TRBJ2-3; 7 nucleotides agree with TRBD2. Trimming removed 5 bases from V and 0 bases from J; junction bases left unmatched: 8. From germline, CDR1 is SGHNT and CDR2 YENEEA. CDR3 length: 16 residues. CDR3 residues: CASSLGPAGSTDTQYF. CDR3 sequence (DNA): TGTGCCAGCAGCCTTGGCCCAGCGGGGAGCACAGATACGCAGTATTTT.

This chain uses TRBV28 with TRBJ1-1; 7 nucleotides agree with TRBD1. J gave up 11 bases and V 6 bases, and 12 bases lay outside the gene matches. The germline gives CDR1 MDHEN, CDR2 SYDVKM. The CDR3 consists of 13 residues. Here the CDR3 reads CASSPRTGQGAFF. The CDR3, as DNA: TGTGCCAGCAGCCCTCGGACAGGCCAGGGGGCTTTCTTT.

The chain joins TRBV7-3 to TRBJ2-5; the D gene is possibly TRBD2 (5 bases). The CDR3 loop spans 13 amino acids. V was shortened by 1 base and J by 5 bases, with 8 bases between the two germline ends. Germline V gives CDR1 SGHTA, CDR2 FQGTGA. The chain's CDR3 is CASSLMSGETQYF. DNA of the CDR3: TGTGCCAGCAGCTTAATGTCGGGGGAGACCCAGTACTTC.

V and J are TRBV6-5 and TRBJ2-5; TRBD1 might be the D (6 bases). CDR1 and CDR2 (germline): MNHEY, SVGAGI. The CDR3 totals 15 residues. V lost 0 bases and J 1 base, leaving 9 bases between the germline ends. The CDR3 DNA follows: TGTGCCAGCAGTTACTCAAGGACAGCCCAAGAGACCCAGTACTTC. It translates to CASSYSRTAQETQYF.

The chain carries TRBV2 and TRBJ2-1; TRBD2 matches at 7 bases. The CDR3 sequence is 13 residues long. The J segment lost 8 bases and the V segment lost 6 bases, leaving 7 bases of the junction unmatched. Per germline, CDR1 SNHLY and CDR2 FYNNEI. As DNA, the CDR3 is TGTGCCAGCAGCCAGGAGGCGGGGGATGAGCAGTTCTTC. As protein: CASSQEAGDEQFF. The variable domain in full, completed from reference TRBV2 and TRBJ2-1, reads EPEVTQTPSHQVTQMGQEVILRCVPISNHLYFYWYRQILGQKVEFLVSFYNNEISEKSEIFDDQFSVERPDGSNFTLKIRSTKLEDSAMYFCASSQEAGDEQFFGPGTRLTVL.

This rearrangement joins TRBV15 to TRBJ2-6; D might be TRBD1 (5 bases). Germline CDR1 and CDR2: LNHNV and YYDKDF (reference sequence). V lost 0 bases, J lost 1 base, and 10 bases lay in between. The CDR3 contains 17 residues. The CDR3 is CATSRDLRQSGANVLTF. The CDR3 DNA reads TGTGCCACCAGCAGAGATCTGAGACAGTCTGGGGCCAACGTCCTGACTTTC. Using reference TRBV15 and TRBJ2-6 for the parts outside the CDR3, the full variable domain is DAMVIQNPRYQVTQFGKPVTLSCSQTLNHNVMYWYQQKSSQAPKLLFHYYDKDFNNEADTPDNFQSRRPNTSFCFLDIRSPGLGDTAMYLCATSRDLRQSGANVLTFGAGSRLTVL.

V gene TRBV6-1 combines with J gene TRBJ2-7; D remains unclear. The CDR3 loop spans 15 amino acids. Germline V gene sequence: CDR1 MNHNS, CDR2 SASEGT. With 7 bases removed from V and 3 bases from J, the gap between germline ends came to 19 bases. CDR3 region: CASIPGPQAYYEQYF. The DNA for the CDR3 is TGTGCCAGCATCCCGGGCCCCCAAGCTTACTACGAGCAGTACTTC.

This chain links TRBV2 with TRBJ2-6; D may be TRBD2 (6 bases). Germline V gene sequence: CDR1 SNHLY, CDR2 FYNNEI. The V and J ends lost 1 base and 4 bases respectively, with 32 bases between them. This CDR3 comprises 23 residues. The chain's CDR3 is CASSEGPFRSPGLRNSGANVLTF. The CDR3 DNA reads TGTGCCAGCAGTGAAGGTCCATTCAGGTCACCGGGACTCAGGAACTCCGGGGCCAACGTCCTGACTTTC.